These T cell receptor beta chains were read from a single sample in a study of early T cells in non-severe SARS-CoV-2 infection. In TCRdb, the 5' RACE reads were re-called with MiXCR into one record per CDR3 protein. The table lists around 26,000 distinct CDR3 sequences, roughly 4.4% of them singletons. Sequenced sample: whole blood. The receptors derive from an adult who was a healthcare worker with PCR-confirmed SARS-CoV-2 infection or an uninfected control (not recorded which). Each CDR3 is given with its conserved first and last residue. The D gene is left open where the match is weak. Clone size, where shown, is once, few, many, or a class for clones that have expanded.

j_call d_call v_call clone_size cdr3_nt cdr3_aa
TRBJ1-1 TRBD1 TRBV6-5 many TGTGCCAGCAGGACTCTCAGGGGGCGCGACACTGAAGCTTTCTTT CASRTLRGRDTEAFF
TRBJ2-1 TRBD2 TRBV6-4 . TGTGCCAGCGGCGAGCCTAGCGGGAGCAATGAGCAGTTCTTC CASGEPSGSNEQFF
TRBJ1-3 . TRBV7-2 . TGTGCCAGCAGCTTAAGAAGGCCCCCGGGTTCTGGAAACACCATATATTTT CASSLRRPPGSGNTIYF
TRBJ2-1 TRBD1 TRBV7-6 few TGTGCCAGCAGCCTGGACAGGGGCAAATACAATGAGCAGTTCTTC CASSLDRGKYNEQFF
TRBJ1-5 TRBD1 TRBV19 many TGTGCCAGTCGCGTGGGACAGAGCAATCAGCCCCAGCATTTT CASRVGQSNQPQHF
TRBJ2-3 TRBD1 TRBV7-8 . TGTGCCAGCACGTCGACAGGGCCCGAGGCCCATACGCAGTATTTT CASTSTGPEAHTQYF
TRBJ2-2 TRBD2 TRBV7-2 many TGTGCCAGCAGCTTCCCACTGGTCCCCGTTAGCGGGAGTGCGAACACCGGGGAGCTGTTTTTT CASSFPLVPVSGSANTGELFF
TRBJ2-5 TRBD2 TRBV7-9 few TGTGCCAGCAGCATCAGCGGGAGCCAAGAGACCCAGTACTTC CASSISGSQETQYF
TRBJ2-7 TRBD2 TRBV7-8 many TGTGCCAGCAGCCTTGGGACTAGCGGGAGTCGGGAGCAGTACTTC CASSLGTSGSREQYF
TRBJ1-5 . TRBV11-2 . TGTGCCAGCAGCTTAGCGGCGCATAGCAATCAGCCCCAGCATTTT CASSLAAHSNQPQHF
TRBJ2-2 . TRBV27 many TGTGCCAGCTCAAGGGCAGGGGCGAACACCGGGGAGCTGTTTTTT CASSRAGANTGELFF
TRBJ2-1 . TRBV6-1 many TGTGCCAGCAGTGAGGAAGTTGACCCTTACAATGAGCAGTTCTTC CASSEEVDPYNEQFF
TRBJ1-2 . TRBV28 . TGTGCCAGCAGTCCTGCGGGCAGAATCTATGGCTACACCTTC CASSPAGRIYGYTF
TRBJ2-2 . TRBV5-5 many TGTGCCAGCAGCAGCGGACAGATGACCGGGGAGCTGTTTTTT CASSSGQMTGELFF
TRBJ2-1 . TRBV7-2 few TGTGCCAGCAGCTCCCGGGGTAGCGGGGACAGCTCCTACAATGAGCAGTTCTTC CASSSRGSGDSSYNEQFF
TRBJ2-3 . TRBV12-3/TRBV12-4 many TGTGCCAGCAGGATAAGAGGCACAGATACGCAGTATTTT CASRIRGTDTQYF
TRBJ1-4 . TRBV7-2 . TGTGCCAGCAGTCTTAATGGGCCGCTACAGAATGAAAAACTGTTTTTT CASSLNGPLQNEKLFF
TRBJ2-2 TRBD1 TRBV4-2 many TGTGCCAGCAGCTTAAGGGGGACAGGGGGCGCGACCGGGGAGCTGTTTTTT CASSLRGTGGATGELFF
TRBJ2-5 . TRBV7-6 many TGTGCCAGCAGCTTATTCGGGTACCAAGAGACCCAGTACTTC CASSLFGYQETQYF
TRBJ1-2 . TRBV24-1 few TGTGCCACCAGTGCTGCCTCAGGGCAGGGGATTGATGGCTACACCTTC CATSAASGQGIDGYTF
TRBJ1-1 . TRBV29-1 many TGCAGCGCCGGACAGTTGAACACTGAAGCTTTCTTT CSAGQLNTEAFF
TRBJ2-6 . TRBV19 many TGTGCCAGTAAACACGCGGGCTCTGGGGCCAACGTCCTGACTTTC CASKHAGSGANVLTF
TRBJ1-1 . TRBV6-2/TRBV6-3 . TGTGCCAGCAGTTATAGGACAGACACTGAAGCTTTCTTT CASSYRTDTEAFF
TRBJ2-1 TRBD2 TRBV2 many TGTGCCAGCAGTAAACTAGCGGGAGTTCTGCAGTTCTTC CASSKLAGVLQFF
TRBJ1-4 . TRBV19 many TGTGCCAGTAGTATGTCGGGCCGGCGTGATGAAAAACTGTTTTTT CASSMSGRRDEKLFF
TRBJ2-1 . TRBV20-1 . TGCAGTGCTAGTATATTTGAGCAGTTCTTC CSASIFEQFF
TRBJ2-1 . TRBV4-2 . TGTGCCAGCAGCCAAGATTTCCCCCCGGGTTCGCAGTTCTTC CASSQDFPPGSQFF
TRBJ2-1 . TRBV7-9 many TGTGCCAGCAGCGAGAGACTAGGCAACTACAATGAGCAGTTCTTC CASSERLGNYNEQFF
TRBJ2-5 . TRBV7-9 . TGTGCCAGCAGCTTAGCGGACGGGAAAGAGACCCAGTACTTC CASSLADGKETQYF
TRBJ2-7 TRBD1 TRBV29-1 . TGCAGCGTTCGCGTGGGCTTGGGACAGCCCTACGAGCAGTACTTC CSVRVGLGQPYEQYF
TRBJ1-1 . TRBV5-5 few TGTGCCAGCAGCTTGGCAGGTAGCGCTGAAGCTTTCTTT CASSLAGSAEAFF
TRBJ2-5 . TRBV3-1 many TGTGCCAGCAGCTCAAGTACCGGTACCCAGTACTTC CASSSSTGTQYF
TRBJ1-1 . TRBV11-2 few TGTGCCAGCAGCGGAGTGCACGCAATAGACACTGAAGCTTTCTTT CASSGVHAIDTEAFF
TRBJ2-5 . TRBV7-8 many TGTGCCAGCAGCTTAAGCTCCGGGGTATGGGGGATCCGGACCCAGTACTTC CASSLSSGVWGIRTQYF
TRBJ1-1 TRBD1 TRBV7-6 many TGTGCCAGCATCGCCGTCCCAGGGGGGCACACTGAAGCTTTCTTT CASIAVPGGHTEAFF
TRBJ2-1 TRBD1 TRBV10-3 few TGTGCCATCTGGACAGGCGTTTCCTACAATGAGCAGTTCTTC CAIWTGVSYNEQFF
TRBJ1-5 . TRBV20-1 many TGCAGTGCTAGTTCCCCGCATAATCAGCCCCAGCATTTT CSASSPHNQPQHF
TRBJ2-2 TRBD2 TRBV13 . TGTGCCAGCAGCTTACGCTCCGGGACTAGCGGGAGACGGGGCGGGGAGCTGTTTTTT CASSLRSGTSGRRGGELFF
TRBJ1-2 . TRBV3-2 many TGTGCCAGCAGTTACAGTGACAGCATCTATGGCTACACCTTC CASSYSDSIYGYTF
TRBJ2-3 . TRBV20-1 many TGCAGTGCCCGTCAGGGGTCAGATACGCAGTATTTT CSARQGSDTQYF
TRBJ2-1 TRBD2 TRBV4-2 many TGTGCCAGCAGCCAAGATATGGCTAGCGGAGGGAATGAGCAGTTCTTC CASSQDMASGGNEQFF